This entry lists 25 T cell receptor beta chains sequenced from one sample in a study of technical replicates of blood from several donors (dated by TCRdb to 2017 to 2019). To prepare the library, the immunoSEQ multiplex PCR assay was applied. Imported from immuneACCESS, the table was reduced by TCRdb to in-frame sequences with V and J called. These copies leave out some clones; in studies compared against another copy, an unresolved V gene accounts for under half, and the cause of the remainder is not known. The sample profile shows tens of thousands of clones; around 94% of them were found once. The ten largest clones take up 0.41% of the sample. Material for sequencing was T cells isolated from PBMCs. Every receptor here comes from a human donor in good health.

The V and J genes are TRBV4-3 and TRBJ2-7; D is possibly TRBD1 (7 bases). Trimming took off 0 bases at V and 0 bases at J, with 9 bases between the two ends. The CDR3 covers 15 residues. The germline gives CDR1 LGHNA, CDR2 YSLEER. The CDR3 here is CASSQDQGGSYEQYF. For the CDR3, the DNA is TGCGCCAGCAGCCAAGATCAGGGGGGCTCCTACGAGCAGTACTTC.

This sequence joins TRBV13 and TRBJ2-7; 11 bases fit TRBD1. V shed 5 bases, J shed 6 bases, and the junction held 6 bases outside the gene matches. Germline CDR1 PRHDT, CDR2 FYEKMQ (reference sequence). The CDR3 sequence is 14 residues long. The CDR3 DNA follows: TGTGCCAGCAGCATTAGGGACAGGGGGGCCGAGCAGTACTTC. Amino acid sequence: CASSIRDRGAEQYF.

V gene TRBV9 combines with J gene TRBJ2-7; possible D gene TRBD2, 6 bases. Germline V lookup: CDR1 SGDLS, CDR2 YYNGEE. This CDR3 has 15 amino acids. Trimming pared 1 base from V and 2 bases from J, leaving 13 bases between. The CDR3 DNA follows: TGTGCCAGCAGCGTAACCTGGGGGGAGGCCTACGAGCAGTACTTC. Translating gives CASSVTWGEAYEQYF.

In this sample, this clone turned up a few times. The V call is TRBV5-1, the J call TRBJ2-1; D might be TRBD1 (9 bases). The CDR3 runs 16 residues. Germline V gene data show CDR1 as SGHRS and CDR2 as YFSETQ. V shed 5 bases and J shed 1 base, with 16 bases lying between them. The CDR3, as DNA: TGCGCCAGCAGATTAGCGGGGACAGGGTCCTACAATGAGCAGTTCTTC. Translated, it gives CASRLAGTGSYNEQFF.

The J gene is TRBJ2-2, the V gene TRBV28, with D perhaps TRBD1 (5 bases). The CDR3 sequence is 15 residues long. The germline V gene has CDR1 MDHEN and CDR2 SYDVKM. Trimming stripped 7 bases from V and 1 base from J, with 13 bases between. The CDR3 reads CASKGWPLNTGELFF. The CDR3 DNA reads TGTGCCAGCAAGGGGTGGCCTTTGAACACCGGGGAGCTGTTTTTT.

The V and J genes are TRBV6-5 and TRBJ2-2; D is perhaps TRBD2 (6 bases). The CDR3 covers 15 residues. V lost 2 bases to trimming and J lost 4 bases, with 11 bases between them. Germline assignment: CDR1 MNHEY and CDR2 SVGAGI. The CDR3 region has the DNA TGTGCCAGCAGTTACCTCCTGGGGGGCACCGGGGAGCTGTTTTTT. It yields the protein CASSYLLGGTGELFF.

The chain has TRBV9 and TRBJ2-1, with no clear D. Looked up from germline, CDR1 is SGDLS and CDR2 is YYNGEE. The CDR3 consists of 13 residues. V lost 3 bases and J 7 bases, leaving 11 bases between the germline ends. The CDR3 region is CASSALLVNEQFF. Here the CDR3 DNA reads TGTGCCAGCAGCGCCCTGTTAGTGAATGAGCAGTTCTTC.

This chain uses TRBV6-5 with TRBJ2-7, with D maybe TRBD2 (5 bases). Germline lookup yields CDR1 MNHEY and CDR2 SVGAGI. V was shortened by 6 bases and J by 5 bases, with 14 bases between the two germline ends. The CDR3 has 13 amino acids. The CDR3 here is CASSYLGVHEQYF. The CDR3 nucleotides are TGTGCCAGCAGCTACCTCGGGGTCCACGAGCAGTACTTC.

This chain joins TRBV23-1 and TRBJ2-7; TRBD2 agrees at 11 bases. TRBV23-1 is placed among ORFs of uncertain function. The CDR3 is 16 residues long. V trimming: 3 bases; J trimming: 1 base; junction bases outside the gene matches: 5. CDR3 DNA sequence: TGCGCCAGCAGTCACCCTAGCGGGAGGACTTCCTACGAGCAGTACTTC. Translating gives CASSHPSGRTSYEQYF.

The V gene is TRBV11-3, the J gene TRBJ2-1; the match to TRBD1 covers 9 bases. Germline lookup yields CDR1 SGHNT and CDR2 YENEEA. This CDR3 is built from 15 residues. V trimming: 3 bases; J trimming: 9 bases; junction bases outside the gene matches: 9. The DNA for the CDR3 is TGTGCCAGCAGCTTTGGTGGGAGACAGGGGGTTGAGCAGTTCTTC. Encoded protein: CASSFGGRQGVEQFF.

This rearrangement joins TRBV5-1 to TRBJ1-4, with 7 nucleotides matching TRBD1. CDR3 length equals 12 residues. Germline CDR1 reads SGHRS; CDR2 reads YFSETQ. V shed 4 bases and J 14 bases; nucleotides not matched to a gene: 8. CDR3 nucleotides: TGCGCCAGCAGCGCAGACAGGGCGGCCCTGTTTTTT. It is translated as CASSADRAALFF.

The chain joins TRBV27 to TRBJ1-1, with 7 bases that match TRBD1. Germline-derived CDR1 and CDR2 are MNHEY and SMNVEV (reference sequence). The CDR3 is 13 residues long. Unmatched junction bases numbered 6, after V lost 5 bases and J lost 6 bases. The CDR3 loop reads CASSPNRGAEAFF. The CDR3 DNA follows: TGTGCCAGCAGTCCCAACAGGGGAGCTGAAGCTTTCTTT.

The chain employs TRBV5-1 and TRBJ1-3, with D unresolved. Trimming stripped 3 bases from V and 1 base from J, with 5 bases between. Looked up from germline, CDR1 is SGHRS and CDR2 is YFSETQ. The CDR3 length is 13 residues. CDR3: CASSSHSGNTIYF. CDR3 in DNA: TGCGCCAGCAGCTCACATTCTGGAAACACCATATATTTT.

The V call is TRBV14, the J call TRBJ2-5, with D possibly TRBD2 on 6 matching bases. From germline, CDR1 is SGHDN and CDR2 FVKESK. This CDR3 region has 12 residues. V was clipped by 4 bases and J by 3 bases, with 6 bases between them. The CDR3: CASSRREETQYF. As DNA, the CDR3 is TGTGCCAGCAGCCGGAGGGAAGAGACCCAGTACTTC.

This chain links TRBV9 with TRBJ2-3; 9 bases are a match to TRBD1. The CDR3 spans 15 residues. In germline, CDR1 is SGDLS, CDR2 YYNGEE. Unmatched junction bases numbered 7, after V lost 4 bases and J lost 4 bases. CDR3 sequence reads: CASSPGQGPADTQYF. In nucleotides, the CDR3 is TGTGCCAGCAGCCCTGGACAGGGGCCGGCAGATACGCAGTATTTT.

The genes are TRBV30 and TRBJ1-1, with unresolved D. Germline CDR1 and CDR2: GTSNPN and SVGIG (reference sequence). The CDR3 runs 13 residues. The germline V and J ends were trimmed by 1 base and 3 bases, with 9 bases remaining between them. The CDR3 loop reads CAWSGTGYTEAFF. Written as DNA, the CDR3 is TGTGCCTGGAGTGGTACGGGTTACACTGAAGCTTTCTTT.

The CDR3 sequence: CASSPPTKHGELFF. CDR3 sequence (DNA): TGTGCCAGCTCACCTCCCACTAAGCACGGGGAGCTGTTTTTT. The chain uses TRBV18 and TRBJ2-2; D unresolved. V was cut by 3 bases and J by 7 bases, with 12 bases left in between. Per the germline V gene, CDR1 is KGHSH and CDR2 is LQKENI. The CDR3 length is 14 residues.

The J gene is TRBJ2-1, the V gene TRBV29-1; 9 bases match TRBD2. CDR3 length equals 14 residues. The trim removed 7 bases at V and 4 bases at J, leaving 8 bases unmatched. Germline values: CDR1 SQVTM, CDR2 ANQGSEA. The CDR3 spells CSGTTSGLYNEQFF. CDR3 DNA sequence: TGCAGCGGCACGACTAGCGGATTATACAATGAGCAGTTCTTC.

V gene TRBV7-9 combines with J gene TRBJ2-6; a weak D match, TRBD1 (5 bases). Trimming stripped 1 base from V and 2 bases from J, with 6 bases between. Germline V gene lookup returns CDR1 SEHNR and CDR2 FQNEAQ (reference sequence). The CDR3 is 15 amino acids. The DNA for the CDR3 is TGTGCCAGCAGCTTAGTGACAGCTGGGGCCAACGTCCTGACTTTC. Translating gives CASSLVTAGANVLTF.

This clone came up once. The rearrangement uses TRBV5-8 and TRBJ2-3, with TRBD1 matching 10 bases. CDR1 is SGHTS and CDR2 is YDEGEE in the germline V gene. The CDR3 is 16 residues long. The V gene end was trimmed by 2 bases and the J gene end by 4 bases; junction bases not matched to a gene: 7. The chain's CDR3 is CASSFPGQGRADTQYF. The CDR3 coding sequence is TGTGCCAGCAGCTTCCCGGGACAGGGGCGGGCAGATACGCAGTATTTT.

V is TRBV6-5 and J is TRBJ1-1; 7 bases are a match to TRBD1. The CDR3 loop spans 14 amino acids. The V gene's germline CDR1 is MNHEY and CDR2 SVGAGI. V shed 4 bases and J 9 bases; nucleotides not matched to a gene: 11. CDR3: CASSSISGQAQAFF. The CDR3 DNA sequence: TGTGCCAGCAGTTCCATATCCGGACAGGCGCAAGCTTTCTTT.

V and J are TRBV2 and TRBJ2-7; D remains unclear. Per germline, CDR1 SNHLY and CDR2 FYNNEI. The V gene lost 6 bases and the J gene lost 0 bases, with 6 bases spanning the gap. The CDR3 length is 12 residues. CDR3 residues: CASRVSSYEQYF. CDR3 in DNA: TGTGCCAGCAGGGTGAGCTCCTACGAGCAGTACTTC.

V is TRBV5-8 and J is TRBJ1-1; 7 nucleotides line up with TRBD1. V was pared by 3 bases and J by 0 bases, with 2 bases of the junction left unmatched. Per the germline V gene, CDR1 is SGHTS and CDR2 is YDEGEE. CDR3 size: 14 residues. CDR3 sequence reads: CASSWGQMNTEAFF. Written as DNA, the CDR3 is TGTGCCAGCAGCTGGGGACAGATGAACACTGAAGCTTTCTTT.

This chain connects TRBV2 to TRBJ1-1; 7 positions agree with TRBD1. Trimming cost V 4 bases and J 3 bases; bases outside gene matches: 5. The germline gives CDR1 SNHLY, CDR2 FYNNEI. This CDR3 has 14 residues. Here the CDR3 DNA reads TGTGCCAGCAGTGCCTACAGGGGAGACACTGAAGCTTTCTTT. Its translation is CASSAYRGDTEAFF.

The chain carries TRBV7-9 and TRBJ1-1, with 7 nucleotides matching TRBD1. Germline CDR1 reads SEHNR; CDR2 reads FQNEAQ (reference sequence). V lost 1 base to trimming and J lost 3 bases; unmatched junction nucleotides: 8. The CDR3 is made up of 16 amino acids. CDR3 DNA sequence: TGTGCCAGCAGCTTAGAGGATACAGGGGCGGACACTGAAGCTTTCTTT. It codes for CASSLEDTGADTEAFF. Full variable domain (missing parts from reference TRBV7-9 and TRBJ1-1): DTGVSQNPRHKITKRGQNVTFRCDPISEHNRLYWYRQTLGQGPEFLTYFQNEAQLEKSRLLSDRFSAERPKGSFSTLEIQRTEQGDSAMYLCASSLEDTGADTEAFFGQGTRLTVV.